This T cell receptor (beta chain) is drawn from a study of blood T cell repertoires in COVID-19 (dated by TCRdb to about 2020). Context from the whole study: Samples covering the acute and convalescent phases of COVID-19 were provided by collaborators in the United States, Italy and Spain. The prospective study material was composed of cDNA or gDNA derived from T cells, B-cell-depleted T cells, or PBMCs. Subjects who had been exposed to COVID-19, were actively infected with it, or had recovered from it provided the deeply sampled blood TCRbeta repertoires that made up the dataset. The repertoires were released in a freely available public database meant as a resource for research on the immune response to SARS-CoV-2. The samples were drawn from two sources: the first 160 participants of the ongoing ImmuneRACE study, and 950 to 1,500 subjects contributed by 6 global collaborators. A de-identified subject ID, COVID-19 status, age in years and sex were almost always included in the sample metadata. HLA class I and class II types, where available, came from metadata supplied by the sample provider rather than from assay-based typing.

At one collaborating source in Seattle, patients were enrolled during active infection and were followed longitudinally through the course of disease. Collaborating institutions collected whole blood in K2EDTA tubes following their own protocols. For TCRbeta analysis, collaborators shipped samples in one of three forms: frozen whole blood, isolated PBMCs, or DNA extracted from either of those sample types. TCRbeta CDR3 regions were amplified from genomic DNA using the immunoSEQ Assay, a bias-controlled multiplex PCR. In the source study's methods: Within the assay, amplification of reference gene primers was used to estimate how many nucleated cells each sample contained. To quantify the absolute abundance of each unique TCRbeta CDR3 rearrangement, sequence reads were collapsed and filtered. For each sample, productive Simpson clonality was calculated as the square root of Simpson's diversity index across productive rearrangements. TCRdb's version of the immuneACCESS table is confined to in-frame rearrangements and falls short of the full clone set. An unresolved V gene accounts for under half of the shortfall where checked; the remainder is of unknown origin. That table furnishes V, J and clone size, whereas the DNA furnished D and trimming. This sample has roughly 340,000 clones in its table, and about 90% of those were observed once. The top ten constitute around 6.6% of the sample.

In the case of this clone: Its cognate antigen has yet to be identified. Per-base qualities were not stored, and no clone one base away is much larger.

As encoded in the germline V gene (reference sequence), CDR1 is SEHNR while CDR2 is FQNEAQ. Spanning cysteine to phenylalanine, the CDR3 consists of 14 amino acids. Only the CDR3 portion is preserved as DNA: 42 bases, with reading frame beginning at the first base. V and J are trimmed by 1 base and 7 bases, and the gene matches miss 3 bases of the junction. What the work shows at the level of the full study, not this receptor alone: Clinical and demographic metadata were provided uncurated, with the amount varying by source and participant.

This clonotype was sampled from a woman in her seventies with COVID-19, enrolled during active disease. The source material was peripheral blood. The V and J genes are TRBV7-9 and TRBJ1-5, with TRBD1 identical over 8 junction bases. The CDR3 region: CASSLGTGRQPQHF. Here is the DNA: TGTGCCAGCAGCTTAGGGACAGGGAGACAGCCCCAGCATTTT.